A single sample gave rise to the 22 T cell receptor beta chains below, sequenced in a study of blood T cell repertoires in COVID-19. The table came from immunoSEQ multiplex PCR; TCRdb's copy has only in-frame clones and leaves some out. The sample has around 140,000 clones, 80% to 90% seen once; the top ten hold about an eighth. Sequencing was done on a sample of peripheral blood. The receptors here all came from a man aged 18 to 29 with COVID-19, enrolled during active disease.

The J gene is TRBJ2-1, the V gene TRBV18; 11 positions agree with TRBD2. There are 14 residues in the CDR3. V lost 1 base and J lost 15; bases outside the gene matches: 8. Germline V CDR1 and CDR2: KGHSH, LQKENI. The CDR3 here is CASSPRSGRAGGFF. The CDR3 DNA reads TGTGCCAGCTCACCACGTAGCGGGAGGGCCGGGGGGTTCTTC.

This clone was seen a handful of times. The rearrangement links TRBV5-4 to TRBJ1-1; TRBD1 is a possible D gene (6 bases). The length of the CDR3 is 15 residues. CDR1 is SGHNT, CDR2 YYREEE, per germline (reference sequence). V lost 0 bases, J lost 3 bases, and 12 bases lay in between. Here the CDR3 reads CASSLDRALYTEAFF. The CDR3 DNA is TGTGCCAGCAGCTTGGACAGGGCCCTATACACTGAAGCTTTCTTT.

The chain links TRBV11-2 to TRBJ2-7, with unresolved D. The CDR3 sequence is 11 residues long. Per the germline V gene, CDR1 is SGHAT and CDR2 is FQNNGV. V lost 5 bases, J lost 3 bases, and 5 bases lay in between. As DNA, the CDR3 is TGTGCCAGCAGCCCGAGCTACGAGCAGTACTTC. Translating gives CASSPSYEQYF.

This sequence joins TRBV10-2 and TRBJ1-5; TRBD1 might be the D (5 bases). Trimming cost V 10 bases and J 1 base, with 17 bases left between them. The CDR3 totals 15 residues. Germline CDR1 reads WSHSY; CDR2 reads SAAADI. CDR3 sequence (DNA): TGCGCCACGGGGGATACGGAAATGAGCAATCAGCCCCAGCATTTT. This codes for CATGDTEMSNQPQHF.

Here the CDR3 reads CASSSPGEKLFF. The CDR3 DNA reads as TGTGCCAGCAGCTCCCCCGGTGAAAAACTGTTTTTT. The V and J genes are TRBV7-9 and TRBJ1-4, with no clear D. This CDR3 spans 12 amino acids. The germline V gene has CDR1 SEHNR and CDR2 FQNEAQ (reference sequence). The ends were cut back, 4 bases at V and 7 bases at J, with 7 bases in the middle.

The chain uses TRBV11-2 and TRBJ1-1, with 7 positions matching TRBD1. Losses at the gene ends were 7 bases for V and 4 bases for J; bases not matched to a gene: 3. The V gene's germline CDR1 is SGHAT and CDR2 FQNNGV. The CDR3 sequence is 12 residues long. The CDR3 DNA reads as TGTGCCAGCATAAAGGGGGCCACTGAAGCTTTCTTT. Protein: CASIKGATEAFF.

This clone appeared a single time. V gene TRBV7-9 combines with J gene TRBJ2-1, with D hard to call. With 3 bases removed from V and 5 bases from J, the gap between germline ends came to 14 bases. The CDR3 runs to 15 residues. CDR1 is SEHNR and CDR2 is FQNEAQ in the germline V gene (reference sequence). CDR3 in amino acids: CASSFPTLIHNEQFF. The DNA of the CDR3 is TGTGCCAGCAGCTTTCCGACTCTCATCCACAATGAGCAGTTCTTC.

This clone was detected a few times. This sequence joins TRBV7-6 and TRBJ2-7; a weak D match, TRBD2 (8 bases). V was cut by 5 bases and J by 7 bases, with 21 bases left in between. This CDR3 comprises 15 residues. Germline V lookup: CDR1 SGHVS, CDR2 FNYEAQ. The CDR3 coding sequence is TGTGCCAGCAGCACCGTTAAGGGACAGCGGGGGGAGCAGTACTTC. This sequence encodes CASSTVKGQRGEQYF.

The chain has TRBV19 and TRBJ1-6; D remains unclear. CDR1 and CDR2 from the germline V gene are LNHDA and SQIVND (reference sequence). The CDR3 has 17 residues. V was pared by 5 bases and J by 13 bases, with 27 bases between. The DNA for the CDR3 is TGTGCCAGTAGTCCCTGGGCTGCAAGGAGCCGCCGAGGGCCCCTCCACTTT. Residues: CASSPWAARSRRGPLHF. Together with reference TRBV19 and TRBJ1-6, the CDR3 gives the full variable domain: DGGITQSPKYLFRKEGQNVTLSCEQNLNHDAMYWYRQDPGQGLRLIYYSQIVNDFQKGDIAEGYSVSREKKESFPLTVTSAQKNPTAFYLCASSPWAARSRRGPLHFGNGTRLTVT.

The chain links TRBV19 to TRBJ1-2; possible D gene TRBD1, 6 bases. V lost 3 bases and J lost 2, with 16 bases in between. CDR3 size: 16 residues. From germline, CDR1 is LNHDA and CDR2 SQIVND (reference sequence). This CDR3 reads CASSIGSGQRNYGYTF. The CDR3, as DNA: TGTGCCAGTAGTATTGGTTCGGGACAAAGAAACTATGGCTACACCTTC.

The rearrangement joins TRBV5-1 to TRBJ2-2; TRBD1 matches at 10 bases. Germline V CDR1 and CDR2: SGHRS, YFSETQ. CDR3 size: 15 residues. The J segment lost 4 bases and the V segment lost 4 bases, leaving 4 bases of the junction unmatched. Here the CDR3 DNA reads TGCGCCAGCAGCCATGGACAGGGGGGCACCGGGGAGCTGTTTTTT. It translates to CASSHGQGGTGELFF.

The chain joins TRBV7-2 to TRBJ2-1; TRBD1 aligns across 7 bases. CDR1 and CDR2 (germline): SGHTA, FQGNSA. The CDR3 length is 14 residues. Trimming took 4 bases from V and 5 from J; bases not matched to a gene: 5. The CDR3 DNA reads as TGTGCCAGCAGCTCGCCCAGGGGGAACAATGAGCAGTTCTTC. Translating it yields CASSSPRGNNEQFF.

J is TRBJ2-1 and V is TRBV10-3; 11 bases are shared with TRBD2. The V segment lost 6 bases and the J segment 8 bases; nucleotides outside the gene matches: 15. Germline V gene data show CDR1 as ENHRY and CDR2 as SYGVKD. The CDR3 totals 17 residues. CDR3 loop: CAIREGTSGRNFHEQFF. CDR3 DNA: TGTGCCATCAGAGAAGGGACTAGCGGTCGAAACTTCCATGAGCAGTTCTTC.

The V gene is TRBV6-6, the J gene TRBJ1-5; unclear D gene. The CDR3 has 14 amino acids. Germline V gene data show CDR1 as MNHNY and CDR2 as SVGAGI (reference sequence). Trimming shortened V by 4 bases and J by 1 base, and 8 bases separated the two germline ends. CDR3 in amino acids: CASSLALSNQPQHF. In DNA form, the CDR3 reads TGTGCCAGCAGTTTGGCACTAAGCAATCAGCCCCAGCATTTT.

The chain has TRBV7-9 and TRBJ2-7, with D possibly TRBD2 on 6 matching bases. The V gene lost 5 bases and the J gene lost 1 base, with 18 bases spanning the gap. CDR1 is SEHNR, CDR2 FQNEAQ, per germline (reference sequence). This CDR3 spans 16 amino acids. CDR3 nucleotide sequence: TGTGCCAGCAGCCCGCCGGGACTCTCCCTTTCCTACGAGCAGTACTTC. Amino acids: CASSPPGLSLSYEQYF.

The rearrangement uses TRBV9 and TRBJ2-1; a possible D gene is TRBD2 (7 bases). V lost 4 bases to trimming and J lost 0 bases, with 11 bases between them. The CDR3 is made up of 15 amino acids. From germline, CDR1 is SGDLS and CDR2 YYNGEE. The chain's CDR3 is CASSTGTTSYNEQFF. CDR3 sequence (DNA): TGTGCCAGCAGCACAGGGACTACCTCCTACAATGAGCAGTTCTTC. The full variable domain, rest sourced from reference TRBV9 and TRBJ2-1, is DSGVTQTPKHLITATGQRVTLRCSPRSGDLSVYWYQQSLDQGLQFLIQYYNGEERAKGNILERFSAQQFPDLHSELNLSSLELGDSALYFCASSTGTTSYNEQFFGPGTRLTVL.

In DNA form, the CDR3 reads TGTGCCAGCGGCCCCCGGGACAGGCTTCCCTACGAGCAGTACTTC. It is translated as CASGPRDRLPYEQYF. The V and J genes are TRBV28 and TRBJ2-7, with 8 nucleotides matching TRBD1. CDR3 length: 15 amino acids. Germline CDR1 reads MDHEN; CDR2 reads SYDVKM. V lost 8 bases to trimming and J lost 2 bases; unmatched junction nucleotides: 11.

The J gene is TRBJ2-7, the V gene TRBV2; D is perhaps TRBD1 (6 bases). Trimming pared 2 bases from V and 4 bases from J, leaving 18 bases between. Germline V gene data show CDR1 as SNHLY and CDR2 as FYNNEI. This CDR3 has 16 amino acids. CDR3 DNA: TGTGCCAGCAGTGAAAGACTTCTTCGGACAGCTTACGAGCAGTACTTC. Amino acids: CASSERLLRTAYEQYF.

J is TRBJ2-5 and V is TRBV24-1; 11 bases agree with TRBD1. The CDR3 has 13 amino acids. The germline V gene has CDR1 KGHDR and CDR2 SFDVKD. V lost 5 bases and J lost 8; bases outside the gene matches: 3. The CDR3 sequence is CATSGTGGTTQYF. In nucleotides, the CDR3 is TGTGCCACCAGTGGGACAGGGGGCACTACCCAGTACTTC.

This rearrangement joins TRBV27 to TRBJ1-6, with 7 bases fitting TRBD1. Trimming took 5 bases from V and 8 from J; bases not matched to a gene: 3. The germline V gene encodes CDR1 MNHEY and CDR2 SMNVEV (reference sequence). The CDR3 has 13 residues. The CDR3 sequence is CASSLGQYSPLHF. In DNA, the CDR3 is TGTGCCAGCAGTCTGGGACAGTATTCACCCCTCCACTTT.

V is TRBV28 and J is TRBJ2-7; D uncertain. Germline assignment: CDR1 MDHEN and CDR2 SYDVKM. The CDR3 runs 14 residues. With 3 bases removed from V and 7 bases from J, the gap between germline ends came to 16 bases. CDR3 in amino acids: CASSFEPLGEEQYF. The DNA of the CDR3 is TGTGCCAGCAGTTTTGAGCCCCTAGGCGAGGAGCAGTACTTC.

J is TRBJ2-5 and V is TRBV7-2; D unclear. The CDR3 sequence is 13 residues long. V was pared by 8 bases and J by 0 bases, with 10 bases between. Germline V gene lookup returns CDR1 SGHTA and CDR2 FQGNSA. CDR3 DNA: TGTGCCAGCCGGAGAGGATACCAAGAGACCCAGTACTTC. It translates to CASRRGYQETQYF.